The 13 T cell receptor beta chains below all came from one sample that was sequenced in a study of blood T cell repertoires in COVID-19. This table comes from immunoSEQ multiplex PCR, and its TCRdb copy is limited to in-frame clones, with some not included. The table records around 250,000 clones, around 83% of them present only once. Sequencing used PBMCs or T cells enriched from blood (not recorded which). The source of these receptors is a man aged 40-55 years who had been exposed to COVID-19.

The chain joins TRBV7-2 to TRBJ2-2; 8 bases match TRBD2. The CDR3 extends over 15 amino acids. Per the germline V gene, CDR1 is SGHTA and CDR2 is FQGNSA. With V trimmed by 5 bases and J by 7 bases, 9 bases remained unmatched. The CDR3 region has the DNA TGTGCCAGCAGCGTCTTTAGCGGGATTCGCGGGGAGCTGTTTTTT. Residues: CASSVFSGIRGELFF.

The CDR3 DNA reads TGTGCCTGGAGCATGGGCAACGAGCAGTACTTC. This translates into CAWSMGNEQYF. The V call is TRBV30, the J call TRBJ2-7; D unresolved. Between the trimmed V and J ends, which lost 3 bases and 5 bases, there was a span of 8 bases. The CDR3 consists of 11 residues. Germline V gene sequence: CDR1 GTSNPN, CDR2 SVGIG (reference sequence).

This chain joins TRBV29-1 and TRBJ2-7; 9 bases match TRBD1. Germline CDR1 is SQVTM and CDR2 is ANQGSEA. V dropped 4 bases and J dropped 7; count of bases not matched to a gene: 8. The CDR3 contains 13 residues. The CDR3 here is CSVGFLTGGEQYF. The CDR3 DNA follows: TGCAGCGTTGGGTTTTTGACAGGGGGAGAGCAGTACTTC.

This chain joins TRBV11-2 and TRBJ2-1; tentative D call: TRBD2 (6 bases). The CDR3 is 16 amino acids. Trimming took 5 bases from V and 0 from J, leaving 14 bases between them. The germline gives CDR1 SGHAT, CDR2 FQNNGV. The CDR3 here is CASSDPPGGSYNEQFF. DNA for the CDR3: TGTGCCAGCAGCGACCCGCCCGGGGGCTCCTACAATGAGCAGTTCTTC.

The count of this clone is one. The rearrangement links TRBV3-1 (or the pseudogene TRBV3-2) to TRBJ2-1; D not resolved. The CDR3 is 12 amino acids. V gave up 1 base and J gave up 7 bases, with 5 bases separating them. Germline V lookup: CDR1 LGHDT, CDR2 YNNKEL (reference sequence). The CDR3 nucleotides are TGTGCCAGCAGCCAAGCAGTAAATGAGCAGTTCTTC. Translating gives CASSQAVNEQFF.

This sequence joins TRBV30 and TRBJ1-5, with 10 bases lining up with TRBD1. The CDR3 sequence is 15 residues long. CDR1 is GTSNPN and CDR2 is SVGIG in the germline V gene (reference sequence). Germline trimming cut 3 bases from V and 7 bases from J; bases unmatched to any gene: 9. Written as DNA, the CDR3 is TGTGCCTGGAGGGGGGGACAGGGGTCTCGACAGCCCCAGCATTTT. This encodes CAWRGGQGSRQPQHF.

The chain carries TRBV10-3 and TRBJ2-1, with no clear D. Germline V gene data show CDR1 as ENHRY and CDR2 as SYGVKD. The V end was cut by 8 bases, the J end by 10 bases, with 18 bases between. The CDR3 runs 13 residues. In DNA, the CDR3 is TGTGCCATCTCTCCTGGAGCCTCGGAGGAGCAGTTCTTC. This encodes CAISPGASEEQFF.

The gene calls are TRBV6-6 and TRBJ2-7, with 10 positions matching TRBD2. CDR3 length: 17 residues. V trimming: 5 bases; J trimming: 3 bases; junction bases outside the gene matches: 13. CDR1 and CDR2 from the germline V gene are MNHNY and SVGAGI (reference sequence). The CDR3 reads CASSPGAVSGRNYEQYF. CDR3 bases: TGTGCCAGCAGTCCGGGGGCGGTTAGCGGGAGGAACTACGAGCAGTACTTC.

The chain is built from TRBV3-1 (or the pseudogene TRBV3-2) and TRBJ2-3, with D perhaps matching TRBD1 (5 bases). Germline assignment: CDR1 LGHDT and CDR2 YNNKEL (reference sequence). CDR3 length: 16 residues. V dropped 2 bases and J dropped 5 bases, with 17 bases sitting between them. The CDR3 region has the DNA TGTGCCAGCAGCCAATCTAGTACAGGCTCCCGAGATACGCAGTATTTT. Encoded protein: CASSQSSTGSRDTQYF.

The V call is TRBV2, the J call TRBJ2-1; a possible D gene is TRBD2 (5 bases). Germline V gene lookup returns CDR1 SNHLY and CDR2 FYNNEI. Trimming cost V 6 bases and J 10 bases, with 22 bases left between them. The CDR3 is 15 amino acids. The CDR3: CASREASLAVSEQFF. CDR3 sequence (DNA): TGTGCCAGCAGGGAGGCGTCACTGGCGGTCAGCGAGCAGTTCTTC.

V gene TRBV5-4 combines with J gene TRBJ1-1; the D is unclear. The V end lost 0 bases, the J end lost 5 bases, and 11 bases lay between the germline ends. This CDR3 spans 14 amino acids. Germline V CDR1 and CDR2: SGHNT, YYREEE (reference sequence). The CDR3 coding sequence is TGTGCCAGCAGCTTGGAATTGGGGAGGACTGAAGCTTTCTTT. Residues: CASSLELGRTEAFF.

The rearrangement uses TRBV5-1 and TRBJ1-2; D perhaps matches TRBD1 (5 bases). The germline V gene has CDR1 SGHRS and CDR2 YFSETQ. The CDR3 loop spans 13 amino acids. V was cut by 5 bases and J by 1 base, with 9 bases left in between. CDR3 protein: CASSYDSNYGYTF. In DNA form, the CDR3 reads TGCGCCAGCAGTTATGACAGTAACTATGGCTACACCTTC.

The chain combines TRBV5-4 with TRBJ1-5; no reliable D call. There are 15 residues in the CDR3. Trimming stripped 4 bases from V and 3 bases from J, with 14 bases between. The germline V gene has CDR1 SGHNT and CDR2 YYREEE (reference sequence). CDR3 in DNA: TGTGCCAGCAGCCCTGATGGAGGTCCCAATCAGCCCCAGCATTTT. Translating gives CASSPDGGPNQPQHF. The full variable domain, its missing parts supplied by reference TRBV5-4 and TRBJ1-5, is ETGVTQSPTHLIKTRGQQVTLRCSSQSGHNTVSWYQQALGQGPQFIFQYYREEENGRGNFPPRFSGLQFPNYSSELNVNALELDDSALYLCASSPDGGPNQPQHFGDGTRLSIL.